The TCR beta chain under discussion was sequenced for a study of shared clonotypes between healthy human individuals. The CDR3 is 14 residues long. Germline V lookup: CDR1 SEHNR, CDR2 FQNEAQ (reference sequence). Trimming left V 5 bases short and J 0 bases short, with 8 bases between. The naive CD8 subset, CD45RO-negative cells positively selected for CCR7, excluded terminally differentiated effector memory CD45RA+ cells. Each subset's genomic DNA was split evenly across several immunoSEQ plates. Per the authors' pipeline: From ImmunoSEQ came sequences covering only the junction and carrying no quality scores, so filtering differed. Libraries were prepared by immunoSEQ multiplex PCR; TCRdb keeps only in-frame clonotypes and omits some of them. V, J and clone size reflect that table, while D and trimming were determined from the DNA. The sample shows millions of clones, about 92% of them seen only once.

This clone was seen only once. V gene TRBV7-9 combines with J gene TRBJ2-1; tentatively, D is TRBD1 or TRBD2 (5 bases each). The receptor's source is a man between 18 and 35 years old in good health. Some clones in this sample may be carry-over from other donors' samples. The sample was naive CD8+ T cells from PBMCs. The CDR3 region is CASSQGPSYNEQFF. In DNA form, the CDR3 reads TGTGCCAGCAGCCAGGGACCCTCCTACAATGAGCAGTTCTTC.